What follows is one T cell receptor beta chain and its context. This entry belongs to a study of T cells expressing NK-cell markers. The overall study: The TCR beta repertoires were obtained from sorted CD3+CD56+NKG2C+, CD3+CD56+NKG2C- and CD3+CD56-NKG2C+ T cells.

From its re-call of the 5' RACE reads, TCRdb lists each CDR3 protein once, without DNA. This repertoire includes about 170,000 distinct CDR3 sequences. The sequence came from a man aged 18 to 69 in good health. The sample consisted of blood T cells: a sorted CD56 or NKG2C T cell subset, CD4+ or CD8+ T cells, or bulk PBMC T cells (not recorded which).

The CDR3 here is CASSHYRDSLAKNIQYF. V usage is TRBV27 and J usage is TRBJ2-4; TCRdb outputs TRBD1, but without DNA this stays unchecked. Germline values: CDR1 MNHEY, CDR2 SMNVEV (reference sequence). The CDR3 length is 17 residues.